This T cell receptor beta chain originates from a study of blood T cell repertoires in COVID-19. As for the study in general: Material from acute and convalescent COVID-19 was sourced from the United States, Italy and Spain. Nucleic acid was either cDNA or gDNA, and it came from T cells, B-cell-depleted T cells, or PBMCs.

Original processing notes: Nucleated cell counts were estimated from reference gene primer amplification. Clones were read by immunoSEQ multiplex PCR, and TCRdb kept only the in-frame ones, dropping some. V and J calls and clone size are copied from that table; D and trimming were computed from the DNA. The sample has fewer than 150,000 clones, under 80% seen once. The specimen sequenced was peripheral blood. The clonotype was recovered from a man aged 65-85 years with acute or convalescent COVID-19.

The CDR3 reads CASSFKAESDTQYF. CDR3 in DNA: TGTGCCAGCAGCTTCAAAGCGGAATCAGATACGCAGTATTTT. The chain couples TRBV7-2 to TRBJ2-3, with D tentatively TRBD2 (5 bases). From germline, CDR1 is SGHTA and CDR2 FQGNSA. The CDR3 sequence is 14 residues long. Between the trimmed V and J ends, which lost 3 bases and 4 bases, there was a span of 11 bases.